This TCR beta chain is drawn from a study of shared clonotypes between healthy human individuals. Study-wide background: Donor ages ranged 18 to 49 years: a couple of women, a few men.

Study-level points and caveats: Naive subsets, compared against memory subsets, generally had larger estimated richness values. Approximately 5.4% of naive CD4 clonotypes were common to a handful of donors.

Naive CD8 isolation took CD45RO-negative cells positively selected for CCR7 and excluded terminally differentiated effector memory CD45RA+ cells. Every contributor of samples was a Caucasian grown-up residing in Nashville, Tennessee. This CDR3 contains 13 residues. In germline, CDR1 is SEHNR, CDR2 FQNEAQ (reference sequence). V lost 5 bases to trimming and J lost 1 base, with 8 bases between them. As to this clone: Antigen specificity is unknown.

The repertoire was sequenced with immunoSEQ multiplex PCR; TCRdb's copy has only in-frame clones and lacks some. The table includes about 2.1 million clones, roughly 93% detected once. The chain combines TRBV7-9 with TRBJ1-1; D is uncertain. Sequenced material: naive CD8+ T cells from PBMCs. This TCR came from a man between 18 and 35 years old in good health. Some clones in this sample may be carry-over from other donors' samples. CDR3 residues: CASSHPKNTEAFF. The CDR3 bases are TGTGCCAGCAGCCACCCAAAGAACACTGAAGCTTTCTTT.